This T cell receptor beta chain was documented in a study of early T cells in non-severe SARS-CoV-2 infection. Study-wide points: Clonotype matching in VDJdb favored anti-spike CD8 responses and did not capture private and CD4 specificities.

Each CDR3 protein is one row after TCRdb ran MiXCR on the 5' RACE reads. The sample holds tens of thousands of distinct CDR3 sequences, 13% seen once. V was pared by 2 bases and J by 2 bases, with 1 base of the junction left unmatched. This CDR3 region has 14 residues. The germline V gene encodes CDR1 LNHDA and CDR2 SQIVND (reference sequence). This clonotype occurred many times. Its specificity is unknown. The chain couples TRBV19 to TRBJ1-2, with 8 positions matching TRBD1. Sequenced sample: whole blood. The clonotype was recovered from an adult who was a healthcare worker with PCR-confirmed SARS-CoV-2 infection or an uninfected control (not recorded which). CDR3 protein: CASSIRDRNYGYTF. The CDR3 nucleotides are TGTGCCAGTAGTATAAGGGACAGGAACTATGGCTACACCTTC.